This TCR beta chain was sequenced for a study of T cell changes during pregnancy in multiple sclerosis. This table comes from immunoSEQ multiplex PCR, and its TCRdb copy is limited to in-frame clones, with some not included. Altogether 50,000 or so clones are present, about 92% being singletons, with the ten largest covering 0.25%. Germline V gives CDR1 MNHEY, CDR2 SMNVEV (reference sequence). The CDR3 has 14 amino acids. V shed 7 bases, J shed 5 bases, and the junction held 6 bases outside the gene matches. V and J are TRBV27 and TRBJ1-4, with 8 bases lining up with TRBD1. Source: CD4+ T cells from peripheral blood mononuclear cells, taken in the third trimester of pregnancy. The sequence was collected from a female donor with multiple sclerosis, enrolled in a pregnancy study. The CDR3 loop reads CASKDRGPNEKLFF. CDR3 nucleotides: TGTGCCAGCAAAGACAGGGGACCCAATGAAAAACTGTTTTTT.